This T cell receptor (beta chain) was profiled in a study of shared clonotypes between healthy human individuals. V was cut by 6 bases and J by 6 bases, with 9 bases left in between. Germline V CDR1 and CDR2: SNHLY, FYNNEI. The CDR3 covers 12 residues. Some clones are missing from TCRdb's copy, which holds only in-frame ones; the method was immunoSEQ multiplex PCR. Of some 2 million clones in the sample, approximately 94% are singletons; the top ten hold 0.9% to 1.3%. A note on this clone: The antigen is undetermined.

Findings of the study overall: On the whole, naive subsets had larger estimated richness than memory subsets had. Sampling involved blood alone; tissue repertoires likely differ. With few donors, the genetic and exposure-history diversity represented was limited.

Selected positively for CCR7 and CD45RO-negative, naive CD8 cells excluded terminally differentiated effector memory CD45RA+ cells. The sample comprised naive CD8+ T cells sorted from blood. The source is a man aged 18 to 29 in good health. V and J are TRBV2 and TRBJ1-3; D is unresolved. The CDR3 reads CASRGIENTIYF. CDR3 bases: TGTGCCAGCAGAGGGATTGAAAACACCATATATTTT.